One and the same sample provided the 4 T cell receptor beta chains below, sequenced in a study of CD8 T cells in Susac syndrome. With random hexamers, reverse transcription was performed on about 0.5 to 1 ug of RNA. TCRdb re-analysed the immunoSEQ multiplex PCR reads in MiXCR, keeping a single row per CDR3 protein. Of 100,000 to 150,000 distinct CDR3 sequences in the sample, around 94% were seen once. Sequenced input: CD4+ T cells from PBMCs. Receptor source: a human donor with multiple sclerosis.

This clonotype showed up just once. V gene TRBV6-1 combines with J gene TRBJ2-7; 8 bases fit TRBD1. The CDR3 extends over 14 amino acids. The V gene's germline CDR1 is MNHNS and CDR2 SASEGT. Trimming took 8 bases from V and 2 from J; bases not matched to a gene: 8. CDR3 amino acids: CASRLGGQAYEQYF. The CDR3 DNA is TGTGCCAGCCGGCTAGGGGGACAGGCCTACGAGCAGTACTTC.

This rearrangement joins TRBV29-1 to TRBJ2-6, with D perhaps TRBD1 (6 bases). The germline V gene encodes CDR1 SQVTM and CDR2 ANQGSEA. This CDR3 has 15 residues. V lost 3 bases to trimming and J lost 3 bases, with 12 bases between them. CDR3 in amino acids: CSVEPSGVGANVLTF. DNA for the CDR3: TGCAGCGTTGAGCCTTCAGGGGTTGGGGCCAACGTCCTGACTTTC.

This chain links TRBV9 with TRBJ2-1; D is possibly TRBD2 (5 bases). The CDR3 is 15 amino acids. V lost 3 bases and J 0 bases, leaving 10 bases between the germline ends. Per the germline V gene, CDR1 is SGDLS and CDR2 is YYNGEE. The CDR3 coding sequence is TGTGCCAGCAGCGCCGAGCGGAGCTCCTACAATGAGCAGTTCTTC. Residues: CASSAERSSYNEQFF.

A single count supports this clonotype. This sequence joins TRBV29-1 and TRBJ1-2, with 9 bases lining up with TRBD1. V gave up 7 bases and J gave up 6 bases; unmatched junction bases: 3. Germline CDR1 reads SQVTM; CDR2 reads ANQGSEA. CDR3 length: 11 residues. CDR3 sequence reads: CSAGTGNGYTF. CDR3 nucleotides: TGCAGCGCCGGGACAGGGAATGGCTACACCTTC.